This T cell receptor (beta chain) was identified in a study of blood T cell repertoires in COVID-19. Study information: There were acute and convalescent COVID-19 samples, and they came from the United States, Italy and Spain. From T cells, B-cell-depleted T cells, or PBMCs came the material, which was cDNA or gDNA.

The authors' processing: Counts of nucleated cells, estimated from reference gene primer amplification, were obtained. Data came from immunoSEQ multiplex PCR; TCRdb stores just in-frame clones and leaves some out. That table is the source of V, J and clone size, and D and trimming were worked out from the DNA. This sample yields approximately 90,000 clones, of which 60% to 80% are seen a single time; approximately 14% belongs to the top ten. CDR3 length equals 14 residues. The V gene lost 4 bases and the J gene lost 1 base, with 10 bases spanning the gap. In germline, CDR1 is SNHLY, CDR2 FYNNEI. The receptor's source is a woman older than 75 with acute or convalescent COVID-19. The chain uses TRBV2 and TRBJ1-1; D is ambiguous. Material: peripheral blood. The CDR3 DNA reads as TGTGCCAGCAGTGGGAGGACGGCGAACACTGAAGCTTTCTTT. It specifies CASSGRTANTEAFF.